The clone carrying this T cell receptor (beta chain) has at least ten counts. Its matching antigen is unknown. The record originates from a study of T cells in Graves' hyperthyroidism and ophthalmopathy. Overall study findings and caveats: Researchers report that a 13 V-J model separated ophthalmopathy from stable hyperthyroidism.

Authors of the study amplified TCR beta CDR3 regions from RNA transcripts. A set of HTBI primers served as the primers for a first-round RT-PCR of the TCR CDR3. In TCRdb, the multiplex PCR reads were re-called with MiXCR into one record per CDR3 protein. The sample carries around 540,000 distinct CDR3 sequences, just over 45% recorded once. Germline V gene sequence: CDR1 SGHRS, CDR2 YFSETQ. The J segment lost 6 bases and the V segment lost 2 bases, leaving 4 bases of the junction unmatched. The CDR3 is made up of 13 amino acids. This rearrangement joins TRBV5-1 to TRBJ1-1, with TRBD1 matching over 7 bases. Sequenced sample: peripheral blood or thyroid tissue (not recorded which). This TCR was recovered from a woman under 30 with Graves' hyperthyroidism. In DNA form, the CDR3 reads TGCGCCAGCAGCTTACAGGGGAGCGCTGAAGCTTTCTTT. Translating gives CASSLQGSAEAFF. The entire variable domain, with the rest obtained from reference TRBV5-1 and TRBJ1-1, is as follows: KAGVTQTPRYLIKTRGQQVTLSCSPISGHRSVSWYQQTPGQGLQFLFEYFSETQRNKGNFPGRFSGRQFSNSRSEMNVSTLELGDSALYLCASSLQGSAEAFFGQGTRLTVV.